The rows below give T cell receptor beta chains drawn from one sample of a study of blood T cell repertoires in COVID-19. Method: immunoSEQ multiplex PCR; TCRdb's copy keeps in-frame clones and lacks some. This table holds around 130,000 clones, 70% to 90% found once. Input material: PBMCs or T cells enriched from blood (not recorded which). These receptors were taken from a woman aged 50 to 65 who had recovered from COVID-19. Both conserved end residues are part of each CDR3. A D gene is named only where the DNA matches it firmly. Only part of the rows carry a size: once, few, many, or a class if the clone is expanded.

D	V	J	size	DNA	CDR3
.	TRBV5-3	TRBJ1-1	.	TGTGCCAGAAGCTTAGGAGGGGTGGCTTTCTTT	CARSLGGVAFF
.	TRBV10-3	TRBJ1-2	.	TGTGCCATCAGTGGGTCAGAGGGAGGCGGCTACACCTTC	CAISGSEGGGYTF
.	TRBV7-2	TRBJ1-6	.	TGTGCCAGCAGCTTAGATGGAGCGAATAATTCACCCCTCCACTTT	CASSLDGANNSPLHF
TRBD2	TRBV19	TRBJ2-6	once	TGTGCCAGTAGTATAGGGGGACTAGCGGGGTCTGGGGCCAACGTCCTGACTTTC	CASSIGGLAGSGANVLTF
.	TRBV5-1	TRBJ2-1	.	TGCGCCAGCAGACCCGCCGTGGCTTCAACGGAGCAGTTCTTC	CASRPAVASTEQFF
.	TRBV18	TRBJ1-1	.	TGTGCCAGCTCGTTAAATGGAGGAAGTTGGGAAGCTTTCTTT	CASSLNGGSWEAFF
TRBD1	TRBV9	TRBJ1-3	.	TGTGCCAGCAGCGTAGGGGACAGGGGACAAGGAAACACCATATATTTT	CASSVGDRGQGNTIYF
TRBD1	TRBV25-1	TRBJ2-1	.	TGTGCCAGCAGCCCAACATCCAGGACAGGGGCCTACAATGAGCAGTTCTTC	CASSPTSRTGAYNEQFF
.	TRBV6-4	TRBJ2-1	once	TGTGCCAGCAGTGAACAGAGTAGCTACAATGAGCAGTTCTTC	CASSEQSSYNEQFF
.	TRBV19	TRBJ1-2	.	TGTGCCAGTAGTAGGAGGGAAACGGTAGCTAGTGGCTACACCTTC	CASSRRETVASGYTF
.	TRBV11-2	TRBJ2-2	few	TGTGCCAGCAGCTTAGGCGCCCTTACCGGGGAGCTGTTTTTT	CASSLGALTGELFF
TRBD1	TRBV10-2	TRBJ1-2	.	TGCGCCAGCAGTGAGCTTCGGACAGGGAATGGCTACACCTTC	CASSELRTGNGYTF
.	TRBV25-1	TRBJ2-7	.	TGTGCCAGCAGTGACACCCCGGGGTCCTACGAGCAGTACTTC	CASSDTPGSYEQYF
.	TRBV18	TRBJ2-7	.	TGTGCCAGCTCACCGGGTCAGGGGCCCGAGCAGTACTTC	CASSPGQGPEQYF
.	TRBV6-1	TRBJ2-7	.	TGTGCCAGCAGTGAAGGGCCGAGGACCTACGAGCAGTACTTC	CASSEGPRTYEQYF
.	TRBV7-9	TRBJ2-1	.	TGTGCCAGCAGCTTAGCTGACAGCTCCTACAATGAGCAGTTCTTC	CASSLADSSYNEQFF
.	TRBV2	TRBJ1-1	.	TGTGCCAGCAGTGAAAGGGGCCTGGTGAACACTGAAGCTTTCTTT	CASSERGLVNTEAFF
TRBD2	TRBV7-8	TRBJ2-1	.	TGTGCCAGCAGCTTGGGGTTAGCGGGATCTAATGAGCAGTTCTTC	CASSLGLAGSNEQFF
.	TRBV11-2	TRBJ1-5	.	TGTGCCAGCAGCTTAGCGGCCCGGGGGGGGAGCAATCAGCCCCAGCATTTT	CASSLAARGGSNQPQHF
.	TRBV7-7	TRBJ2-7	.	TGTGCTAGCAGCTTACGGGCAGGGGACTCCTACGAGCAGTACTTC	CASSLRAGDSYEQYF
.	TRBV18	TRBJ1-1	.	TGTGCCAGCTCAAACGACAGACCCAATGAAGCTTTCTTT	CASSNDRPNEAFF
TRBD2	TRBV9	TRBJ2-1	.	TGTGCCAGCAGCGTATTTGGAGCGGGGGGGTCCAATGAGCAGTTCTTC	CASSVFGAGGSNEQFF
.	TRBV7-9	TRBJ2-7	.	TGTGCCAGCAGCTCAACAGGGAAAACCTACGAGCAGTACTTC	CASSSTGKTYEQYF
.	TRBV19	TRBJ1-4	.	TGTGCCAGTAGCATTCAAGAAAAACTGTTTTTT	CASSIQEKLFF
TRBD1	TRBV19	TRBJ2-2	.	TGTGCCAGTAGTCCGGGACAGGGGGCCGGGGAGCTGTTTTTT	CASSPGQGAGELFF